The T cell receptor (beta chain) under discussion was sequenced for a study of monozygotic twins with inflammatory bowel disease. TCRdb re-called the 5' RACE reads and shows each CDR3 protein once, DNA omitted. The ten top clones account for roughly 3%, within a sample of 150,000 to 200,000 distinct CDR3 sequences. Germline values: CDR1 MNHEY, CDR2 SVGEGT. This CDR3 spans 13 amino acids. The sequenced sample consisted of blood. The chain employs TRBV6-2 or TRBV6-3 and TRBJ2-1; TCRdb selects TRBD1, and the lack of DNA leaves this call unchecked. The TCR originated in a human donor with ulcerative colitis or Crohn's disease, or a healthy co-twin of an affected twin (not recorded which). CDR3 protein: CASSQGVWNEQFF.